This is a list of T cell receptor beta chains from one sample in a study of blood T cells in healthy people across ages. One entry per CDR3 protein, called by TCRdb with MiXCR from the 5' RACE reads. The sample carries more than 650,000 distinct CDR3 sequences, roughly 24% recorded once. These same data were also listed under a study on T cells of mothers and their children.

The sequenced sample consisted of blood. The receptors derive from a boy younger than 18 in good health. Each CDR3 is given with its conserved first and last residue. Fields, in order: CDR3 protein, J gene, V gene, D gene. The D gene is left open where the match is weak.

CSAGIDRNYGYTF | TRBJ1-2 | TRBV20-1 | .
CASSSGTSQPQHF | TRBJ1-5 | TRBV7-9 | .
CSARDPGFGYTF | TRBJ1-2 | TRBV20-1 | .
CAISFGLAGGPDQETQYF | TRBJ2-5 | TRBV10-3 | TRBD2
CASSLAGGEANEKLFF | TRBJ1-4 | TRBV11-2 | .
CASTSPGSGVYEQYF | TRBJ2-7 | TRBV7-9 | .
CASRGLDGGTDTQYF | TRBJ2-3 | TRBV5-1 | .
CASSSSRSGGYNEQFF | TRBJ2-1 | TRBV13 | TRBD2
CASSGTEGAQETQYF | TRBJ2-5 | TRBV10-1 | .
CASSFGLERGEKLFF | TRBJ1-4 | TRBV7-9 | .
CASSEYGQVNTGELFF | TRBJ2-2 | TRBV25-1 | TRBD1
CASSPRVFPGDYEQYF | TRBJ2-7 | TRBV27 | .
CSARPSNEKLFF | TRBJ1-4 | TRBV20-1 | .
CSVGGTKNTEAFF | TRBJ1-1 | TRBV29-1 | .
CASRVTSVVRETQYF | TRBJ2-5 | TRBV4-1 | .
CASSFEGVKTQYF | TRBJ2-5 | TRBV12-3/TRBV12-4 | .
CASSPLAGVEETQYF | TRBJ2-5 | TRBV28 | TRBD2
CASSLRVGGSRGTSYNEQFF | TRBJ2-1 | TRBV11-2 | .
CASTSLGQETQYF | TRBJ2-5 | TRBV12-3/TRBV12-4 | .
CASTGQSNEKLFF | TRBJ1-4 | TRBV6-6 | .
CASSFVGQTENEQFF | TRBJ2-1 | TRBV12-3/TRBV12-4 | TRBD1
CASGAGGYSPLHF | TRBJ1-6 | TRBV28 | TRBD1
CASSEGDFTYEQYF | TRBJ2-7 | TRBV25-1 | .
CASSAGGIPYNEQFF | TRBJ2-1 | TRBV25-1 | TRBD2
CAIRQENTEAFF | TRBJ1-1 | TRBV10-3 | .
CATSGRTSADTQYF | TRBJ2-3 | TRBV24-1 | TRBD2
CASSLARRTGGGYTF | TRBJ1-2 | TRBV5-1 | TRBD1
CASSFPNGGSLYEQYF | TRBJ2-7 | TRBV11-2 | TRBD2
CASSAWTGLYEQYF | TRBJ2-7 | TRBV6-4 | TRBD1
CASGLLPGNTEAFF | TRBJ1-1 | TRBV12-5 | .
CASARGTSGNTIYF | TRBJ1-3 | TRBV4-1 | .
CASSLGDAAYEQYF | TRBJ2-7 | TRBV9 | .
CASSPPGVDSNQPQHF | TRBJ1-5 | TRBV3-1 | .
CASSGWPVQETQYF | TRBJ2-5 | TRBV2 | .
CASTGTGMDTEAFF | TRBJ1-1 | TRBV6-6 | TRBD1
CASSPGSGPHYEQYF | TRBJ2-7 | TRBV3-1 | .
CSAQDRGASGANVLTF | TRBJ2-6 | TRBV20-1 | TRBD1
CASSLSGQAHEQYF | TRBJ2-7 | TRBV28 | TRBD1
CASSFTGGSTGELFF | TRBJ2-2 | TRBV11-2 | TRBD1
CASSPQLSYNEQFF | TRBJ2-1 | TRBV7-9 | .
CASSLVAGGLDEQFF | TRBJ2-1 | TRBV5-1 | TRBD2
CASANQLTGELFF | TRBJ2-2 | TRBV12-3/TRBV12-4 | .
CASWRSGYTF | TRBJ1-2 | TRBV2 | .